This T cell receptor beta chain was sequenced for a study of CD8+CD57+ T cells in acquired aplastic anemia. For the study at large: Sorted CD4+ and CD8+ cell DNA averaged approximately 3 ug.

Profiling that covered TCR beta VDJ and CDR3 relied on genomic DNA as its template. TCRdb itself ran the reads through MiXCR, one entry per CDR3 protein. The repertoire holds approximately 300,000 distinct CDR3 sequences, with about three fifths as singletons. Study-wide points: Patients and controls had CD8+ Simpson's diversity values that were not significantly distinct. Roughly 30 CD8+ CDR3 sequences occurred in both the patients and the controls.

With regard to this clonotype: What it recognizes is unknown.

Patients picked for sequencing had shown CD8+CD57+ cell expansion detected by flow cytometry. At blood sampling, none of the patients had yet received therapy. J was trimmed by 0 bases and V by 0 bases; bases with no gene match: 0. In germline, CDR1 is SEHNR, CDR2 FQNEAQ (reference sequence). This CDR3 has 15 amino acids. What was sequenced was sorted CD4+, CD8+, or CD8+CD57+ T cells (not recorded which) from PBMCs. The receptor was isolated from a human donor with aplastic anemia. The V and J genes are TRBV7-9 and TRBJ2-5, with 8 bases lining up with TRBD2. CDR3 nucleotide sequence: TGTGCCAGCAGCTTAGCACTAGCGGACCAAGAGACCCAGTACTTC. It specifies CASSLALADQETQYF.